The text below deals with one TCR beta chain. The entry originates in a study of blood T cell repertoires in COVID-19. About the research overall: Sources were T cells, B-cell-depleted T cells, or PBMCs; the material itself was cDNA or gDNA.

How the authors handled the data: From reference gene primer amplification, estimates of nucleated cell counts were derived. Sequenced by immunoSEQ multiplex PCR; TCRdb stores in-frame clones only, minus some. The V and J calls and clone size come from that table; D and trimming were worked out from the DNA. Of approximately 90,000 clones in the sample, approximately 80% were seen once. The germline V and J ends were trimmed by 4 bases and 0 bases, with 12 bases remaining between them. The CDR3 spans 14 residues. Germline CDR1 is SQVTM and CDR2 is ANQGSEA. The chain carries TRBV29-1 and TRBJ1-1, with a weak D call TRBD1 (5 bases). The specimen sequenced was peripheral blood. The receptor was derived from a human donor in a cohort sampled during active COVID-19. The CDR3 sequence is CSVAVRTLNTEAFF. In DNA form, the CDR3 reads TGCAGCGTTGCAGTAAGGACATTGAACACTGAAGCTTTCTTT.